This T cell receptor (beta chain) was sequenced during a study of T-cell memory formation after mild COVID-19. Regarding the study as a whole: Clones which contracted sat mainly in CM and EM if CD4+, and in EMRA if CD8+. Contracting clones from day 15 to 85 showed balanced CD4/CD8; later expanders favored CD4+.

This clonotype showed up many times. What it binds is unknown. After 5'RACE with constant-segment primers, TCR alpha and TCR beta cDNA libraries carrying sample barcodes and UMIs were obtained. In TCRdb, the 5' RACE reads were re-called with MiXCR into one record per CDR3 protein. The table lists approximately 250,000 distinct CDR3 sequences, 15% to 20% of them singletons. Trimming at V came to 4 bases and at J to 2 bases, leaving 4 bases not matched to a gene. The germline V gene encodes CDR1 SEHNR and CDR2 FQNEAQ (reference sequence). The CDR3 extends over 14 amino acids. This receptor was obtained from a man aged 18 to 29 who had mild COVID-19 (a few samples of this study predate the infection). Cell type and time point are not known. The V and J genes are TRBV7-9 and TRBJ2-5; 7 bases fit TRBD1. Source material: PBMCs or a T cell subset sorted from them (not recorded which). Here the CDR3 DNA reads TGTGCCAGCAGCTCAGGACAGGTTCAAGAGACCCAGTACTTC. Residues: CASSSGQVQETQYF. The entire variable domain, with the rest obtained from reference TRBV7-9 and TRBJ2-5, is as follows: DTGVSQNPRHKITKRGQNVTFRCDPISEHNRLYWYRQTLGQGPEFLTYFQNEAQLEKSRLLSDRFSAERPKGSFSTLEIQRTEQGDSAMYLCASSSGQVQETQYFGPGTRLLVL.